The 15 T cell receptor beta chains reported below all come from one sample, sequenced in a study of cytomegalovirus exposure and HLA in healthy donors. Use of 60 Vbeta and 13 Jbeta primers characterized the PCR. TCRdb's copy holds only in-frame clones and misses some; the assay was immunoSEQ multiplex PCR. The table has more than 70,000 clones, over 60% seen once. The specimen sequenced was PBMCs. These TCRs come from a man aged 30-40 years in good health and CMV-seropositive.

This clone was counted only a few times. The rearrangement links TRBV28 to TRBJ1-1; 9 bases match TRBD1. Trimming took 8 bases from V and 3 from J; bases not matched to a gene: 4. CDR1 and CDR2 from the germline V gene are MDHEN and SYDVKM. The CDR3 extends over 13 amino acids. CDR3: CASVRQGDTEAFF. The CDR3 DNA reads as TGTGCCAGCGTAAGACAGGGGGACACTGAAGCTTTCTTT.

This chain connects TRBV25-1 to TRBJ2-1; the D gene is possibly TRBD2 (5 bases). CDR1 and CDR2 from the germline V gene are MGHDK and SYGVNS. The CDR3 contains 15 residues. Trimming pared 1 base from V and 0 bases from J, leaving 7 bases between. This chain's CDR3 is CASSESRASYNEQFF. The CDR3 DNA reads TGTGCCAGCAGTGAATCGAGGGCCTCCTACAATGAGCAGTTCTTC.

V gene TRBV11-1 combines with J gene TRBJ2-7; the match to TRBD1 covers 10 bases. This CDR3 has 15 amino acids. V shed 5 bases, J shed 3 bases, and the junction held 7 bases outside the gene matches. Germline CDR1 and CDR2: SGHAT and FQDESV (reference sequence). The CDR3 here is CASSRQGAGNYEQYV. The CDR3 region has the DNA TGTGCCAGCAGCCGACAGGGGGCGGGGAACTACGAGCAGTACGTC.

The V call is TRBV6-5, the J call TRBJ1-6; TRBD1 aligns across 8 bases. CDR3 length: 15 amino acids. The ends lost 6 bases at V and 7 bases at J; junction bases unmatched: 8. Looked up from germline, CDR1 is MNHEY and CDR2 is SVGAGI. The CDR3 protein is CASSSRGQRNSPLHF. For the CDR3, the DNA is TGTGCCAGCAGCTCCAGGGGGCAAAGGAATTCACCCCTCCACTTT.

This chain's CDR3 is CASSLRGAGGTDTQYF. The CDR3 nucleotides are TGTGCCAGCAGCCTGAGGGGCGCGGGAGGCACAGATACGCAGTATTTT. V and J are TRBV7-6 and TRBJ2-3, with TRBD2 identical over 7 bases. The trim removed 5 bases at V and 1 base at J, leaving 9 bases unmatched. Looked up from germline, CDR1 is SGHVS and CDR2 is FNYEAQ. This CDR3 region has 16 residues. The full variable domain, its missing parts supplied by reference TRBV7-6 and TRBJ2-3, is GAGVSQSPRYKVTKRGQDVALRCDPISGHVSLYWYRQALGQGPEFLTYFNYEAQQDKSGLPNDRFSAERPEGSISTLTIQRTEQRDSAMYRCASSLRGAGGTDTQYFGPGTRLTVL.

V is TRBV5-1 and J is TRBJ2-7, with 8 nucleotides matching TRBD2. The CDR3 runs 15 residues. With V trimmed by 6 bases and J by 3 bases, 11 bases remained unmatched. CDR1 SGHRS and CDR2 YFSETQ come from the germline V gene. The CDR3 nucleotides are TGCGCCAGCATTCGGGGGGGCTCGATCCACTACGAGCAGTACGTC. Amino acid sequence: CASIRGGSIHYEQYV.

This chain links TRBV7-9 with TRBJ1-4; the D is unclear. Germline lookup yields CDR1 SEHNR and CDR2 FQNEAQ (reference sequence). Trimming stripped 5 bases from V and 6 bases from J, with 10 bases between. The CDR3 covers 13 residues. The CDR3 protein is CASSPGGDEKLFF. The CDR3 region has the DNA TGTGCCAGCAGCCCCGGAGGAGATGAAAAACTGTTTTTT.

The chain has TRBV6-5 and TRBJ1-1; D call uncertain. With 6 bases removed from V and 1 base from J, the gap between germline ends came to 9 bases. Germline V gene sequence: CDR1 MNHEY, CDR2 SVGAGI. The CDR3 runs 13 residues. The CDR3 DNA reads TGTGCCAGCAGGCTCGGCGGGAACACTGAAGCTTTCTTT. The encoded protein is CASRLGGNTEAFF.

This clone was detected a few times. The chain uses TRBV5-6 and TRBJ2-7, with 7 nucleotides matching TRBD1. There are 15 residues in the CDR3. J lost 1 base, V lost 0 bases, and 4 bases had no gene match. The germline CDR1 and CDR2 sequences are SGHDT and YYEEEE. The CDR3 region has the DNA TGTGCCAGCAGCTTGGCCTCGGGACAGTCCTACGAGCAGTACTTC. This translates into CASSLASGQSYEQYF.

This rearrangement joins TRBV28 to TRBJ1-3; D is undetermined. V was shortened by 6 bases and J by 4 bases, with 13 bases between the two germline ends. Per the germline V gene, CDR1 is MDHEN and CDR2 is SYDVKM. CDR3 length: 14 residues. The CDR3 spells CASRSTVIGNTIYF. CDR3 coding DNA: TGTGCCAGCAGGTCCACAGTGATCGGAAACACCATATATTTT.

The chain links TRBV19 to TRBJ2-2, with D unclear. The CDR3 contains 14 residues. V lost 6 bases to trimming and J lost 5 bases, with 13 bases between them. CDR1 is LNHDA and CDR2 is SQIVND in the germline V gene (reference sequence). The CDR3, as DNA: TGTGCCAGTAGAACCACAGATACTACCGGGGAGCTGTTTTTT. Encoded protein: CASRTTDTTGELFF.

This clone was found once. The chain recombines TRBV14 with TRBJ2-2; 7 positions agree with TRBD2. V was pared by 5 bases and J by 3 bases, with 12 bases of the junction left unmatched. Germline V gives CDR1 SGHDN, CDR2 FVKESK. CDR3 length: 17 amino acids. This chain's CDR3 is CASSGRGVISDTGELFF. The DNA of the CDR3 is TGTGCCAGCAGCGGCCGGGGGGTAATCTCTGACACCGGGGAGCTGTTTTTT.

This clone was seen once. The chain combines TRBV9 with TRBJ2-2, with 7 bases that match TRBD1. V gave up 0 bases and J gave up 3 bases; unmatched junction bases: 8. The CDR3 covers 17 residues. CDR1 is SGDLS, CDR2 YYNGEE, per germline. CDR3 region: CASSVAGTAVYTGELFF. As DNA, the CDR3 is TGTGCCAGCAGCGTAGCTGGGACAGCAGTCTACACCGGGGAGCTGTTTTTT. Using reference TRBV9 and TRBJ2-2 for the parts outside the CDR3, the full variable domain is DSGVTQTPKHLITATGQRVTLRCSPRSGDLSVYWYQQSLDQGLQFLIQYYNGEERAKGNILERFSAQQFPDLHSELNLSSLELGDSALYFCASSVAGTAVYTGELFFGEGSRLTVL.

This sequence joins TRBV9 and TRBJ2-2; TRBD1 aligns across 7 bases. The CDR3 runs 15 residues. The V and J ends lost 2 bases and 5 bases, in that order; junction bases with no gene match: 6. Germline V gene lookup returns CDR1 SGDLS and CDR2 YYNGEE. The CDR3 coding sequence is TGTGCCAGCAGCGTTAGGGGGCCTCAAACCGGGGAGCTGTTTTTT. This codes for CASSVRGPQTGELFF.

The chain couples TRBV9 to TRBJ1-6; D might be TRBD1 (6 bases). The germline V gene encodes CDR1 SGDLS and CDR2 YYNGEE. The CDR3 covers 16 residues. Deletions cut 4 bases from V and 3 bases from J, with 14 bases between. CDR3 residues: CASSPIGDNYNSPLHF. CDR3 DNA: TGTGCCAGCAGCCCCATCGGGGACAACTATAATTCACCCCTCCACTTT.